These 20 T cell receptor beta chains were all obtained from the same sample, sequenced in a study of cytomegalovirus exposure and HLA in healthy donors. Use of 60 Vbeta and 13 Jbeta primers characterized the PCR. Data came from immunoSEQ multiplex PCR; TCRdb stores just in-frame clones and leaves some out. The repertoire holds over 90,000 clones, with 55% to 75% as singletons. Specimen: PBMCs. The receptors derive from a man between 60 and 75 years old in good health and CMV-seronegative.

The chain uses TRBV10-3 and TRBJ1-1, with a tentative D call TRBD1 (5 bases). The length of the CDR3 is 12 residues. Trimming removed 7 bases from V and 1 base from J, with 7 bases in between. Germline V gives CDR1 ENHRY, CDR2 SYGVKD. CDR3 region: CAINGQNTEAFF. Here the CDR3 DNA reads TGTGCCATCAACGGACAGAACACTGAAGCTTTCTTT.

J is TRBJ2-1 and V is TRBV28, with a tentative D call TRBD1 (6 bases). Per germline, CDR1 MDHEN and CDR2 SYDVKM. Trimming shortened V by 4 bases and J by 13 bases, and 14 bases separated the two germline ends. The CDR3 length is 12 residues. This CDR3 reads CASSSDRPSQFF. The CDR3 coding sequence is TGTGCCAGCAGTTCTGACAGGCCCTCACAGTTCTTC.

This clone came up a few times. This chain joins TRBV6-4 and TRBJ2-2; TRBD2 matches at 8 bases. With 3 bases clipped from V and 2 bases from J, the junction kept 5 bases outside the gene matches. The CDR3 is made up of 16 amino acids. The germline gives CDR1 MRHNA, CDR2 SNTAGT. In nucleotides, the CDR3 is TGTGCCAGCAGTGAGACGGGGGGGACTAACACCGGGGAGCTGTTTTTT. This translates into CASSETGGTNTGELFF.

The chain carries TRBV5-6 and TRBJ2-1; 7 nucleotides align to TRBD2. This CDR3 region has 18 residues. Germline trimming cut 0 bases from V and 0 bases from J; bases unmatched to any gene: 9. Germline V gives CDR1 SGHDT, CDR2 YYEEEE. CDR3 DNA: TGTGCCAGCAGCTTGGGACTAGGCGGCGGGGGCTCCTACAATGAGCAGTTCTTC. Encoded protein: CASSLGLGGGGSYNEQFF.

This clone appeared a few times. The chain couples TRBV9 to TRBJ2-7; D unclear. The CDR3 sequence is 15 residues long. V was clipped by 3 bases and J by 2 bases, with 15 bases between them. Germline CDR1 SGDLS, CDR2 YYNGEE. The DNA for the CDR3 is TGTGCCAGCAGCGGAGGCCTCCTCAGCGCCTACGAGCAGTACTTC. Its translation: CASSGGLLSAYEQYF.

The chain links TRBV5-1 to TRBJ1-3, with a possible D match to TRBD1 (6 bases). This CDR3 has 16 residues. From germline, CDR1 is SGHRS and CDR2 YFSETQ. The V gene lost 4 bases and the J gene lost 4 bases, with 18 bases spanning the gap. CDR3 nucleotide sequence: TGCGCCAGCAGCGGAACAGTGGGGGCCAAGGGAAACACCATATATTTT. Protein product: CASSGTVGAKGNTIYF. Full variable domain (missing parts from reference TRBV5-1 and TRBJ1-3): KAGVTQTPRYLIKTRGQQVTLSCSPISGHRSVSWYQQTPGQGLQFLFEYFSETQRNKGNFPGRFSGRQFSNSRSEMNVSTLELGDSALYLCASSGTVGAKGNTIYFGEGSWLTVV.

This chain connects TRBV7-2 to TRBJ2-5, with 10 bases matching TRBD1. The end of the DNA is better explained by TRBJ2-7, so the J call may be wrong. The germline V gene encodes CDR1 SGHTA and CDR2 FQGNSA. CDR3 length: 15 amino acids. DNA for the CDR3: TGTGCCAGCAGCCCTCGGACAGGGGGAATCTACGAGCAGTACTTC. The encoded protein is CASSPRTGGIYEQYF.

The CDR3 sequence: CASSPTTPDRANYEQYF. The CDR3 DNA sequence: TGCGCCAGCAGCCCAACCACACCAGACAGGGCCAACTACGAGCAGTACTTC. V gene TRBV5-1 combines with J gene TRBJ2-7, with 7 bases identical to TRBD1. V lost 4 bases to trimming and J lost 3 bases; unmatched junction nucleotides: 16. Germline V gives CDR1 SGHRS, CDR2 YFSETQ. The CDR3 consists of 17 residues. The full variable domain, rest sourced from reference TRBV5-1 and TRBJ2-7, is KAGVTQTPRYLIKTRGQQVTLSCSPISGHRSVSWYQQTPGQGLQFLFEYFSETQRNKGNFPGRFSGRQFSNSRSEMNVSTLELGDSALYLCASSPTTPDRANYEQYFGPGTRLTVT.

The chain recombines TRBV29-1 with TRBJ2-5; 7 bases fit TRBD1. CDR1 and CDR2 (germline): SQVTM, ANQGSEA. V shed 7 bases and J 5 bases; nucleotides not matched to a gene: 7. There are 12 residues in the CDR3. CDR3 sequence (DNA): TGCAGCGGAACAGGGGCGGAGGAGACCCAGTACTTC. Translating it yields CSGTGAEETQYF.

The CDR3 region is CASSFSPPSDEQYF. In DNA form, the CDR3 reads TGCGCCAGCAGCTTTTCTCCTCCCTCGGACGAGCAGTACTTC. The rearrangement uses TRBV5-1 and TRBJ2-7; D is undetermined. The CDR3 length is 14 residues. CDR1 and CDR2 from the germline V gene are SGHRS and YFSETQ. V lost 2 bases, J lost 5 bases, and 14 bases lay in between.

This clone has just a few counts. The chain has TRBV5-1 and TRBJ2-2; 8 nucleotides agree with TRBD2. Germline CDR1 reads SGHRS; CDR2 reads YFSETQ. V shed 4 bases, J shed 8 bases, and the junction held 13 bases outside the gene matches. CDR3 length: 16 residues. The CDR3 nucleotides are TGCGCCAGCAGCCCTCTGACTAGCGTGCTGGGGGGGGAGCTGTTTTTT. This gives the protein CASSPLTSVLGGELFF.

The chain joins TRBV4-2 to TRBJ2-7; 7 nucleotides align to TRBD2. The CDR3 spans 16 residues. Unmatched junction bases numbered 10, after V lost 4 bases and J lost 1 base. CDR1 and CDR2 from the germline V gene are LGHNA and YNFKEQ. The CDR3 DNA follows: TGTGCCAGCAGCCCTGATACGGCGGGAGAGTCCTACGAGCAGTACTTC. Amino acids: CASSPDTAGESYEQYF.

The chain couples TRBV10-1 to TRBJ2-3, with no clear D. V was pared by 10 bases and J by 2 bases, with 22 bases between. Germline assignment: CDR1 WNHNN and CDR2 SYGVQD (reference sequence). The CDR3 consists of 16 residues. In nucleotides, the CDR3 is TGCGCCATCTTTCCAGGCTTCGGATATAACACAGATACGCAGTATTTT. Protein sequence: CAIFPGFGYNTDTQYF.

The chain has TRBV5-5 and TRBJ1-5, with 7 bases identical to TRBD1. After removal of 5 bases from V and 5 bases from J, the junction contained 7 bases not matched to a gene. Germline-derived CDR1 and CDR2 are SGHKS and YYEKEE (reference sequence). The CDR3 loop spans 14 amino acids. CDR3: CASSTLTGDQPQHF. The CDR3 region has the DNA TGTGCCAGCAGTACCTTAACAGGGGATCAGCCCCAGCATTTT. Filled out from reference TRBV5-5 and TRBJ1-5, the complete variable domain reads DAGVTQSPTHLIKTRGQQVTLRCSPISGHKSVSWYQQVLGQGPQFIFQYYEKEERGRGNFPDRFSARQFPNYSSELNVNALLLGDSALYLCASSTLTGDQPQHFGDGTRLSIL.

This clone was recorded a few times. V is TRBV6-7 and J is TRBJ2-1; possibly TRBD2 for D (6 bases). TRBV6-7 is classed as an ORF, of uncertain function. CDR3 length: 19 amino acids. The CDR3 DNA is TGTGCAAAAAAATCTAGGAGGGGATACCCACACGGGACCAACAATGAGCAGTTCTTC. Encoded protein: CAKKSRRGYPHGTNNEQFF.

Remarks on this clone: The same CDR3 can be traced to other DNA sequences in this sample. The V call is TRBV19, the J call TRBJ2-7, with D tentatively TRBD1 (7 bases). This CDR3 comprises 12 residues. The V gene lost 8 bases and the J gene lost 3 bases, with 11 bases spanning the gap. Germline-derived CDR1 and CDR2 are LNHDA and SQIVND (reference sequence). The CDR3 nucleotides read TGTGCCAGTGGCAGGGGGGACTACGAGCAGTACTTC. Translating it yields CASGRGDYEQYF.

This rearrangement joins TRBV5-6 to TRBJ2-7, with D maybe TRBD1 (5 bases). Germline V lookup: CDR1 SGHDT, CDR2 YYEEEE. The CDR3 is 11 residues long. Trimming shortened V by 4 bases and J by 4 bases, and 6 bases separated the two germline ends. The CDR3 sequence is CASSRQYEQYF. The CDR3 nucleotides read TGTGCCAGCAGCCGACAGTACGAGCAGTACTTC.

The rearrangement uses TRBV28 and TRBJ2-7, with 10 bases aligning to TRBD2. The CDR3 is 16 amino acids. The germline V gene has CDR1 MDHEN and CDR2 SYDVKM. J gave up 2 bases and V 5 bases, and 9 bases lay outside the gene matches. This CDR3 is CASSLRLAGVTYEQYF. The CDR3, as DNA: TGTGCCAGCAGTCTCCGGCTAGCGGGGGTTACCTACGAGCAGTACTTC.

The J gene is TRBJ1-3, the V gene TRBV28; a weak D match, TRBD1 (6 bases). CDR3 length equals 13 residues. The germline V gene has CDR1 MDHEN and CDR2 SYDVKM. Trimming shortened V by 7 bases and J by 8 bases, and 15 bases separated the two germline ends. The CDR3 sequence is CASTPGGHYTIYF. The DNA for the CDR3 is TGTGCCAGCACTCCGGGGGGGCATTACACCATATATTTT.

The V gene is TRBV6-5, the J gene TRBJ2-1; weak D call: TRBD2 (7 bases). Germline V CDR1 and CDR2: MNHEY, SVGAGI. CDR3 length equals 15 residues. Trimming left V 2 bases short and J 6 bases short, with 14 bases between. The CDR3, as DNA: TGTGCCAGCAGTTACGGCGGGGGCGCGCGCAATGAGCAGTTCTTC. It is translated as CASSYGGGARNEQFF.